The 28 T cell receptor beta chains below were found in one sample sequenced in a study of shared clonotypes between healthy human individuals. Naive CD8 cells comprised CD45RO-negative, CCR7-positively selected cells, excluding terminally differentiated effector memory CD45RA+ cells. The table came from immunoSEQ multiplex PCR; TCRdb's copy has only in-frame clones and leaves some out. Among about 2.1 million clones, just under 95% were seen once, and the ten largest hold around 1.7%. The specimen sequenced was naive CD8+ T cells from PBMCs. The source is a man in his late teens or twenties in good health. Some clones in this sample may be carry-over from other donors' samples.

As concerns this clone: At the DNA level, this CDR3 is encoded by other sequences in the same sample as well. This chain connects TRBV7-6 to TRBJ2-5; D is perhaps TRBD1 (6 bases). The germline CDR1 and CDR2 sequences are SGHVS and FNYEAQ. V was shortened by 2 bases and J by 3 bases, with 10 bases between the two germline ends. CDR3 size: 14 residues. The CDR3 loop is CASSLRQGKETQYF. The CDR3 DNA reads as TGTGCCAGCAGCTTACGGCAGGGGAAAGAGACCCAGTACTTC.

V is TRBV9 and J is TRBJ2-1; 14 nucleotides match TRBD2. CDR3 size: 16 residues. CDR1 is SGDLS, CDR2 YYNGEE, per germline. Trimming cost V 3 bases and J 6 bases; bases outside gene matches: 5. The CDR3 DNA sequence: TGTGCCAGCAGCGAACCGACTAGCGGGAGGGGCAATGAGCAGTTCTTC. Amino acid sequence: CASSEPTSGRGNEQFF.

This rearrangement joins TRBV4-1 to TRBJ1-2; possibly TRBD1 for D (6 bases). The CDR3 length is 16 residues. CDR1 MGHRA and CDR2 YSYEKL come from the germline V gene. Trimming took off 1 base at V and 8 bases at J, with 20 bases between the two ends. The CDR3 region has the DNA TGCGCCAGCAGCCAAGCTCGGGGGCAGGGCCCGCGAGGCTACACCTTC. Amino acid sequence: CASSQARGQGPRGYTF.

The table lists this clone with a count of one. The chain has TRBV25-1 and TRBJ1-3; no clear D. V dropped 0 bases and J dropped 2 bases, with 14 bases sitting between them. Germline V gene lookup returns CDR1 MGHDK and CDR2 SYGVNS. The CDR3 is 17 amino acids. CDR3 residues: CASSEYGLGGTGNTIYF. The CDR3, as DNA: TGTGCCAGCAGTGAATACGGTCTCGGTGGTACTGGAAACACCATATATTTT.

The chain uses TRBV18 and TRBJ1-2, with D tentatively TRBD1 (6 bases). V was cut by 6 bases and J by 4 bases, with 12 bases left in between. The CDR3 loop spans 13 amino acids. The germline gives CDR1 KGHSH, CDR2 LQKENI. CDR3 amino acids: CASSTGPSYGYTF. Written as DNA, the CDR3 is TGTGCCAGCTCGACAGGCCCTTCCTATGGCTACACCTTC.

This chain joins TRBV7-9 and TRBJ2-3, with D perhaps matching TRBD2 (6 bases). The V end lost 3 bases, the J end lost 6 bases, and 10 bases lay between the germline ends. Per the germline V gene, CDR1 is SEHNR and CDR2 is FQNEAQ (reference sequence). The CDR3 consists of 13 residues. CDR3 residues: CASSFGRGDTQYF. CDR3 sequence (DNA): TGTGCCAGCAGCTTCGGGAGAGGGGATACGCAGTATTTT.

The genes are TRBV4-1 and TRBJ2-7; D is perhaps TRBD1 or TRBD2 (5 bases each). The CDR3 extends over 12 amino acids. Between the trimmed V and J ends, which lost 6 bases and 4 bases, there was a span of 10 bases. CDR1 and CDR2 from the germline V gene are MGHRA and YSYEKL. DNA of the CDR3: TGCGCCAGCAGGGGGGTTGGGTACGAGCAGTACTTC. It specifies CASRGVGYEQYF.

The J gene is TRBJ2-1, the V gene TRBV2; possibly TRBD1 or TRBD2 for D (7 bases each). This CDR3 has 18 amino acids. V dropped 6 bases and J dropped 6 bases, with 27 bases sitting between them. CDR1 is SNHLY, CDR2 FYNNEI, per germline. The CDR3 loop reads CASSGPTGRVVIRNEQFF. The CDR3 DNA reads TGTGCCAGCAGCGGGCCGACAGGGAGGGTGGTCATACGCAATGAGCAGTTCTTC.

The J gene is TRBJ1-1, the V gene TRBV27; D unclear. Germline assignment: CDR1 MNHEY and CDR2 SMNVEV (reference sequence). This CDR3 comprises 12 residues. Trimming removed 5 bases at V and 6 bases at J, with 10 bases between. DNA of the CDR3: TGTGCCAGCAGTCCCTCTGCATCTGAAGCTTTCTTT. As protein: CASSPSASEAFF.

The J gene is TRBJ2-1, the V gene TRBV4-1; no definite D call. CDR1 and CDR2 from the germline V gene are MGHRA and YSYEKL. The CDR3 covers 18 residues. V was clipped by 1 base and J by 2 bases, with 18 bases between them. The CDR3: CASSQVARDGPTYNEQFF. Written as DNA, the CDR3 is TGCGCCAGCAGCCAAGTCGCCCGTGATGGGCCAACCTACAATGAGCAGTTCTTC.

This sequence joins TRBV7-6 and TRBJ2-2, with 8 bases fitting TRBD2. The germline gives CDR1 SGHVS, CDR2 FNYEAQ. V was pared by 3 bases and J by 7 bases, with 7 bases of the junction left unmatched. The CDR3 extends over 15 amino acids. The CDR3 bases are TGTGCCAGCAGCTTTCCCGGGAGGGCCCACGGGGAGCTGTTTTTT. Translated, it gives CASSFPGRAHGELFF.

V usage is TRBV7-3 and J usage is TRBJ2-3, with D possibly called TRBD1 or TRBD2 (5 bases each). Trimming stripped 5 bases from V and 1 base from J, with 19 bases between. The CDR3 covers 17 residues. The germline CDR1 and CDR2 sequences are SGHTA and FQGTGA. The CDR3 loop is CASSPESGPRRTDTQYF. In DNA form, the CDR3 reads TGTGCCAGCAGCCCCGAATCGGGGCCTAGGCGCACAGATACGCAGTATTTT.

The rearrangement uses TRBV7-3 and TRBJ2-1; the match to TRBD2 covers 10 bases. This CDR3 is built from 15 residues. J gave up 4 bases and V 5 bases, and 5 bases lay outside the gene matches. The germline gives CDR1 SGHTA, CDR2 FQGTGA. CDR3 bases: TGTGCCAGCAGCGACCTAGCGGGAGCTTACAATGAGCAGTTCTTC. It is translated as CASSDLAGAYNEQFF.

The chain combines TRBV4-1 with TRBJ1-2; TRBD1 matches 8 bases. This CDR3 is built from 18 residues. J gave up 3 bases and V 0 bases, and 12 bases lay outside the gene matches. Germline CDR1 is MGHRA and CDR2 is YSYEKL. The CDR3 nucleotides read TGCGCCAGCAGCCAAGAGGACAGGGTAAGGATTCGAGACTATGGCTACACCTTC. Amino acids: CASSQEDRVRIRDYGYTF.

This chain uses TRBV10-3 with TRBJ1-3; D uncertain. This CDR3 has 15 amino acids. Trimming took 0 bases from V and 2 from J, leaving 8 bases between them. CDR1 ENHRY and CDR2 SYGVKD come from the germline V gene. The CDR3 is CAISESGWAGNTIYF. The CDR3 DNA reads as TGTGCCATCAGTGAGTCAGGCTGGGCTGGAAACACCATATATTTT.

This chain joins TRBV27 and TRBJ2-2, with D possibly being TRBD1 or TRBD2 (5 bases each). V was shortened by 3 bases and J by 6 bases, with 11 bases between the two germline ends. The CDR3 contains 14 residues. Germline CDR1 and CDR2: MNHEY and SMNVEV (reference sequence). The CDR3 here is CASSFPGPPGELFF. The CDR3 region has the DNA TGTGCCAGCAGTTTCCCGGGACCCCCCGGGGAGCTGTTTTTT.

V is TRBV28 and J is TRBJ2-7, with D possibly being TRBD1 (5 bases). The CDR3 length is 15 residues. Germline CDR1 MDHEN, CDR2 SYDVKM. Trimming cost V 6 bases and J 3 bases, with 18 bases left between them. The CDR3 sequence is CASSLSLGAGYEQYF. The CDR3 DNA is TGTGCCAGCAGCCTGTCTTTAGGGGCTGGCTACGAGCAGTACTTC.

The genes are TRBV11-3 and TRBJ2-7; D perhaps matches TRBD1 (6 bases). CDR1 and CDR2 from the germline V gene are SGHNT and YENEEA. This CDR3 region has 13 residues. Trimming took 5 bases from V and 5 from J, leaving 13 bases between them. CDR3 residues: CASSPGQSHEQYF. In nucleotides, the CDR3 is TGTGCCAGCAGCCCTGGACAGTCGCACGAGCAGTACTTC. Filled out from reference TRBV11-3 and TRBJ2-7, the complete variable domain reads EAGVVQSPRYKIIEKKQPVAFWCNPISGHNTLYWYLQNLGQGPELLIRYENEEAVDDSQLPKDRFSAERLKGVDSTLKIQPAELGDSAVYLCASSPGQSHEQYFGPGTRLTVT.

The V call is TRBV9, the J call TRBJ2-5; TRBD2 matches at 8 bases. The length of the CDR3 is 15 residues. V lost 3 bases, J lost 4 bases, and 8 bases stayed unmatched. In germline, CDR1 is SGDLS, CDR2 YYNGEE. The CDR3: CASSARAGVSETQYF. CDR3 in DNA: TGTGCCAGCAGCGCCCGAGCGGGAGTCTCAGAGACCCAGTACTTC. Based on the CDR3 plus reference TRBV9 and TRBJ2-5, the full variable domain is DSGVTQTPKHLITATGQRVTLRCSPRSGDLSVYWYQQSLDQGLQFLIQYYNGEERAKGNILERFSAQQFPDLHSELNLSSLELGDSALYFCASSARAGVSETQYFGPGTRLLVL.

The CDR3 protein is CASSLSDPSAHTGELFF. The CDR3 coding sequence is TGTGCCAGCAGTTTATCGGACCCTAGCGCGCACACCGGGGAGCTGTTTTTT. The chain links TRBV27 to TRBJ2-2; possible D gene TRBD2, 6 bases. The germline V gene encodes CDR1 MNHEY and CDR2 SMNVEV (reference sequence). The V gene lost 0 bases and the J gene lost 3 bases, with 14 bases spanning the gap. The CDR3 is made up of 17 amino acids.

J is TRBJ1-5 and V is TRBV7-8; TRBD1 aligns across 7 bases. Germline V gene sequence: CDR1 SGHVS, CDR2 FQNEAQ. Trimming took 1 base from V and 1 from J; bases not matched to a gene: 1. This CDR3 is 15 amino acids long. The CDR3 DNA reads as TGTGCCAGCAGCTTAGTAGGGGGCAGCAATCAGCCCCAGCATTTT. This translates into CASSLVGGSNQPQHF.

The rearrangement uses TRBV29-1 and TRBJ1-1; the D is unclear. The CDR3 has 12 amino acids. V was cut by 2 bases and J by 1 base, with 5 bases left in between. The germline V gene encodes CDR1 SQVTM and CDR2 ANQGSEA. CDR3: CSVEPANTEAFF. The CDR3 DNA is TGCAGCGTTGAACCCGCGAACACTGAAGCTTTCTTT.

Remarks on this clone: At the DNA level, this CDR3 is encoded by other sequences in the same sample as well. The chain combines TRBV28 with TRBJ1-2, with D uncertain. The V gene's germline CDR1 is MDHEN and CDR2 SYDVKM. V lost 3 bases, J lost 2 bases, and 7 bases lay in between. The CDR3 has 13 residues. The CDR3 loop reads CASSFGVNYGYTF. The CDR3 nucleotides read TGTGCCAGCAGTTTTGGGGTCAACTATGGCTACACCTTC.

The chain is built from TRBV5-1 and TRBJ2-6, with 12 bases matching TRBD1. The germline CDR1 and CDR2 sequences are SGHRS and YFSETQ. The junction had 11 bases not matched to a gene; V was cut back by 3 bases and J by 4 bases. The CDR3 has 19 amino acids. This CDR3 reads CASSWNSGQGAMGANVLTF. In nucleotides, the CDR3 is TGCGCCAGCAGCTGGAATTCGGGACAGGGGGCTATGGGGGCCAACGTCCTGACTTTC.

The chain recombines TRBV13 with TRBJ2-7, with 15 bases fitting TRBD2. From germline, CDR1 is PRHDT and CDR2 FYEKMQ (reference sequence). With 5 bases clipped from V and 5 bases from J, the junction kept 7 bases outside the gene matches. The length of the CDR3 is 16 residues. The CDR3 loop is CASSARTSGRVHEQYF. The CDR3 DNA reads TGTGCCAGCAGCGCCCGGACTAGCGGGAGGGTCCACGAGCAGTACTTC.

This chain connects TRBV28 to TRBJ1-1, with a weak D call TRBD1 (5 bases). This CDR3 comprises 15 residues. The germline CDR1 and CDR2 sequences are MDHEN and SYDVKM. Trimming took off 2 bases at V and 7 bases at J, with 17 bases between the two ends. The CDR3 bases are TGTGCCAGCAGTTTACCTTGGGGGGTCGTGCGTGAAGCTTTCTTT. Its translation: CASSLPWGVVREAFF. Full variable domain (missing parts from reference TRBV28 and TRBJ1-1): DVKVTQSSRYLVKRTGEKVFLECVQDMDHENMFWYRQDPGLGLRLIYFSYDVKMKEKGDIPEGYSVSREKKERFSLILESASTNQTSMYLCASSLPWGVVREAFFGQGTRLTVV.

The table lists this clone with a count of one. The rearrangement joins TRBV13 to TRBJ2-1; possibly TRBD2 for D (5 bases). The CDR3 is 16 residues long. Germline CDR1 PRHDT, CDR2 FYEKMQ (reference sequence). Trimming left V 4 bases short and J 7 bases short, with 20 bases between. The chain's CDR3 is CASSSPFRDSVNEQFF. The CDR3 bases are TGTGCCAGCAGCTCCCCCTTCCGGGATTCTGTGAATGAGCAGTTCTTC.

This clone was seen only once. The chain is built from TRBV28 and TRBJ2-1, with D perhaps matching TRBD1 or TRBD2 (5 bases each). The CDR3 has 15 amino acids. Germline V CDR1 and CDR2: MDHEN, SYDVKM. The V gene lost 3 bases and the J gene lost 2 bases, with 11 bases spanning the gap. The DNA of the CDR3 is TGTGCCAGCAGTTTGGGGACCGTCCCCTACAATGAGCAGTTCTTC. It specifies CASSLGTVPYNEQFF.